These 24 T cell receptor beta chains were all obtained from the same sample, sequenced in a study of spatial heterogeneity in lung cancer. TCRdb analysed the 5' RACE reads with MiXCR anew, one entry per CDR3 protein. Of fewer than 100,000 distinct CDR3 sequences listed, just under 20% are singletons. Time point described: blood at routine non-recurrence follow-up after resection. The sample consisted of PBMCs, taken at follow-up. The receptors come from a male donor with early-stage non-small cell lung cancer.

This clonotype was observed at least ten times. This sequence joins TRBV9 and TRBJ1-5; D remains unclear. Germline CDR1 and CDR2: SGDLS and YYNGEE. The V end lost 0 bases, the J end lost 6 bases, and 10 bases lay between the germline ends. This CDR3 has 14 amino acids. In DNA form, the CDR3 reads TGTGCCAGCAGCGTAGATCTGGCTGGTCAGCCCCAGCATTTT. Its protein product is CASSVDLAGQPQHF.

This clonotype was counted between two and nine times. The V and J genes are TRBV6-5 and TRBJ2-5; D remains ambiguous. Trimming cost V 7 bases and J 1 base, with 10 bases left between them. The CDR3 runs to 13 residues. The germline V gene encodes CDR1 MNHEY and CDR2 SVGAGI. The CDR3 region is CASNPTRQETQYF. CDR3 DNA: TGTGCCAGCAACCCGACGCGCCAAGAGACCCAGTACTTC.

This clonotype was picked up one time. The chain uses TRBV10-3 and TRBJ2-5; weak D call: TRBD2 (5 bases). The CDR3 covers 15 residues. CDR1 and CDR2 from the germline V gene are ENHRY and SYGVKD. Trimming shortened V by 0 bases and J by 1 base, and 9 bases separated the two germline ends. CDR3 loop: CAISESAAAQETQYF. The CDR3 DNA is TGTGCCATCAGTGAGTCAGCGGCAGCCCAAGAGACCCAGTACTTC.

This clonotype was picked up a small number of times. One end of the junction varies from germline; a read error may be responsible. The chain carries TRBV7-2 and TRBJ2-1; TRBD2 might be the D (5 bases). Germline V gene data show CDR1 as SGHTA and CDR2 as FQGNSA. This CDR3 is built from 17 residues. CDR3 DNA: TGTGCCAGCAGCTTAAGGCGGGTCGGCTACCTCTACGATGAGCAGTTCTTC. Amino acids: CASSLRRVGYLYDEQFF.

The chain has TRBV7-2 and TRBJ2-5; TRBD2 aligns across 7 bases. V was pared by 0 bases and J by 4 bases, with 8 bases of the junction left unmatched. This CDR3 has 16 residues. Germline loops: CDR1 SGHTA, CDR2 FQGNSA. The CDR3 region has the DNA TGTGCCAGCAGCTTAGCAGGTCGGGGGGTAGTAGAGACCCAGTACTTC. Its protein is CASSLAGRGVVETQYF.

This CDR3 is CASSWDRYYGYTF. DNA of the CDR3: TGTGCCAGCAGTTGGGACAGATACTATGGCTACACCTTC. The chain couples TRBV7-2 to TRBJ1-2, with 7 bases aligning to TRBD1. The CDR3 runs to 13 residues. Per the germline V gene, CDR1 is SGHTA and CDR2 is FQGNSA. Trimming at V came to 6 bases and at J to 3 bases, leaving 4 bases not matched to a gene.

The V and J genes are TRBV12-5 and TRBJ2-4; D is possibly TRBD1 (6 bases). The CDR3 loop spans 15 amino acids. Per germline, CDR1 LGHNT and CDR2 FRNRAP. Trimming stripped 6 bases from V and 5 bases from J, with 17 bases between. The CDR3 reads CASGSDSSLQNIQYF. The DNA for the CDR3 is TGTGCTAGTGGCTCGGACAGTTCTTTACAAAACATTCAGTACTTC. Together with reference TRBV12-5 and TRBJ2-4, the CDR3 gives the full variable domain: DARVTQTPRHKVTEMGQEVTMRCQPILGHNTVFWYRQTMMQGLELLAYFRNRAPLDDSGMPKDRFSAEMPDATLATLKIQPSEPRDSAVYFCASGSDSSLQNIQYFGAGTRLSVL.

DNA for the CDR3: TGTGCCAGCAGCCCATCGAAAACGCAGTATTTT. It codes for CASSPSKTQYF. The chain is built from TRBV7-2 and TRBJ2-3; D uncertain. Trimming pared 5 bases from V and 9 bases from J, leaving 9 bases between. CDR1 and CDR2 from the germline V gene are SGHTA and FQGNSA. The CDR3 covers 11 residues.

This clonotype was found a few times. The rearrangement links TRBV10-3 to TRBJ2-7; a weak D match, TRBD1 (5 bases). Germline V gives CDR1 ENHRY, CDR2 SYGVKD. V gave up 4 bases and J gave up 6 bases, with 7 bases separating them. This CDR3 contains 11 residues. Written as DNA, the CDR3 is TGTGCCATCAGTGGGGGCAGCGAGCAGTACTTC. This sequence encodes CAISGGSEQYF.

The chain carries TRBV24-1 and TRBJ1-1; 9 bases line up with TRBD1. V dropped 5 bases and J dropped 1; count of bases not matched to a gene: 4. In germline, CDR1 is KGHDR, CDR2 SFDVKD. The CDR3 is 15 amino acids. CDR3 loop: CATSGGTGWNTEAFF. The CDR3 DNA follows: TGTGCCACCAGTGGGGGGACAGGGTGGAACACTGAAGCTTTCTTT.

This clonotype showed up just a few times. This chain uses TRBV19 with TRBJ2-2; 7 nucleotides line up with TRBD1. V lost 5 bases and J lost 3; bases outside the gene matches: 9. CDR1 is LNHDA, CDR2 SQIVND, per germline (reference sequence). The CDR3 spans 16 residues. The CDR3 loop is CASSQPPGQHTGELFF. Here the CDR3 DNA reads TGTGCCAGTAGTCAACCCCCGGGACAGCACACCGGGGAGCTGTTTTTT.

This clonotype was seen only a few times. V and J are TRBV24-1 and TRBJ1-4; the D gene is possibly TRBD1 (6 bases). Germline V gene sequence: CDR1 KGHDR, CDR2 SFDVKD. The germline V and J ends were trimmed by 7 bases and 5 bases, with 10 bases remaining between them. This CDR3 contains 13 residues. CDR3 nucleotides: TGTGCCACCAGCGGGGGGGCAAATGAAAAACTGTTTTTT. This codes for CATSGGANEKLFF.

The CDR3: CASREDRGWGEQYV. The DNA of the CDR3 is TGTGCCAGCAGGGAGGACAGGGGCTGGGGCGAGCAGTACGTC. V is TRBV2 and J is TRBJ2-7; 9 positions match TRBD1. V lost 6 bases to trimming and J lost 6 bases; unmatched junction nucleotides: 9. This CDR3 region has 14 residues. Germline V gene lookup returns CDR1 SNHLY and CDR2 FYNNEI.

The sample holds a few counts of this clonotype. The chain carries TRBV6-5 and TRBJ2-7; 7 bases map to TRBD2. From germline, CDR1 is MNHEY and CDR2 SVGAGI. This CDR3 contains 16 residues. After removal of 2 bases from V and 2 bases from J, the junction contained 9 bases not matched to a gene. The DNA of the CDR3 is TGTGCCAGCAGTTACGACGGCCTAGCGGACCCCTACGAGCAGTACTTC. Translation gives CASSYDGLADPYEQYF.

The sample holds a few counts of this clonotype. The CDR3 reads CSAVGGRETQYF. The CDR3, as DNA: TGCAGTGCAGTTGGGGGCCGAGAGACCCAGTACTTC. The rearrangement joins TRBV20-1 to TRBJ2-5, with D possibly being TRBD1 (6 bases). In germline, CDR1 is DFQATT, CDR2 SNEGSKA (reference sequence). This CDR3 has 12 residues. V was trimmed by 6 bases and J by 4 bases, leaving 12 bases between them.

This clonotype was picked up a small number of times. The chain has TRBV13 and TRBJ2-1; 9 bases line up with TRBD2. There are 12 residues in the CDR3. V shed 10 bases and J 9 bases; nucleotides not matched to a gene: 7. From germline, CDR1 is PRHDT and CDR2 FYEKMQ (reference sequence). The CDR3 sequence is CAIPGLAGEQFF. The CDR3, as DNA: TGTGCCATCCCGGGACTAGCCGGTGAGCAGTTCTTC. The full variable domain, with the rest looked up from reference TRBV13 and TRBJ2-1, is AAGVIQSPRHLIKEKRETATLKCYPIPRHDTVYWYQQGPGQDPQFLISFYEKMQSDKGSIPDRFSAQQFSDYHSELNMSSLELGDSALYFCAIPGLAGEQFFGPGTRLTVL.

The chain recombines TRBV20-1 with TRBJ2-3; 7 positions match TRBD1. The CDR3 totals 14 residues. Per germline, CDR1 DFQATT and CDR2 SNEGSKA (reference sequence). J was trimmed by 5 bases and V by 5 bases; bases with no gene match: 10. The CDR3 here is CSAGQGQLVDTQYF. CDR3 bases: TGCAGTGCTGGCCAGGGACAGTTAGTAGATACGCAGTATTTT.

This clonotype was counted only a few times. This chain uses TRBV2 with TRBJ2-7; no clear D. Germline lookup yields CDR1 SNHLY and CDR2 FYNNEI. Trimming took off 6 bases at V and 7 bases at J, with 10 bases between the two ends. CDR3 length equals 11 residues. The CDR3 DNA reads TGTGCCAGCAGGGATGGGATTGAGCAGTACTTC. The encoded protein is CASRDGIEQYF.

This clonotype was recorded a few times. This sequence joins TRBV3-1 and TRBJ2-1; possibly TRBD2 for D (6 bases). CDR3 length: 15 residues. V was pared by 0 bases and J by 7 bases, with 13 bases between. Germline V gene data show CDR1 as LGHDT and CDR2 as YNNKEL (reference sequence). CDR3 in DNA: TGTGCCAGCAGCCAAGAGACGCGGGGACGGAATGAGCAGTTCTTC. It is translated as CASSQETRGRNEQFF.

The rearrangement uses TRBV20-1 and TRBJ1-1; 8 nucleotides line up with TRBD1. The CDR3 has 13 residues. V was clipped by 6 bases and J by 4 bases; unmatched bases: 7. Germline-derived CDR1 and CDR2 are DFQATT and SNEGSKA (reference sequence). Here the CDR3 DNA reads TGCAGTGCCACAGGGGGACAGGCCACTGAAGCTTTCTTT. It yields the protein CSATGGQATEAFF.

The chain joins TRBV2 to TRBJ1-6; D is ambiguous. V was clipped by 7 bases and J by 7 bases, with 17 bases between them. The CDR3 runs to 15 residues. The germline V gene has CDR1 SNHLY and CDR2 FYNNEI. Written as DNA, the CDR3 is TGTGCCAGCATATCCCCTCCCGCGGGAAATTCACCCCTCCACTTT. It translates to CASISPPAGNSPLHF.

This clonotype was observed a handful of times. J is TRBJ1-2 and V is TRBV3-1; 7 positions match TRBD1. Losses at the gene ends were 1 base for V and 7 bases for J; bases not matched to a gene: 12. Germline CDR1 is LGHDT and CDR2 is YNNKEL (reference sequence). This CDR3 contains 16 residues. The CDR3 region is CASSQGPSLGTVGYTF. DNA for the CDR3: TGTGCCAGCAGCCAAGGTCCCTCTTTGGGGACAGTTGGCTACACCTTC.

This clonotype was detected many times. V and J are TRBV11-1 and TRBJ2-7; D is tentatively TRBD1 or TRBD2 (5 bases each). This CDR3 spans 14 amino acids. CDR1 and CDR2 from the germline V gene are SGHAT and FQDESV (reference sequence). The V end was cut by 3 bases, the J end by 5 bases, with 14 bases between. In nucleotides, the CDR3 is TGTGCCAGCAGCTTGGGACGACTCGGGAACGAGCAGTACTTC. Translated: CASSLGRLGNEQYF.

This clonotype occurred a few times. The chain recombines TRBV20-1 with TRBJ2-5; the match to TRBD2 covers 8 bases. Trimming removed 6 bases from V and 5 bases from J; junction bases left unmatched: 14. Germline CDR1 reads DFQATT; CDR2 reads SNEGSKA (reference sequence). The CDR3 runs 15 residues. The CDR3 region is CSAEAYAGGGETQYF. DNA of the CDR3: TGCAGTGCAGAGGCGTATGCGGGAGGCGGGGAGACCCAGTACTTC.